The entry below gives a single T cell receptor (beta chain) sequence along with its context. The data are from a study of T cell changes during pregnancy in multiple sclerosis. Libraries were prepared by immunoSEQ multiplex PCR; TCRdb keeps only in-frame clonotypes and omits some of them. The sample contains around 69,000 clones, about 92% of which appear only once. The V and J ends lost 10 bases and 2 bases, in that order; junction bases with no gene match: 8. The CDR3 totals 14 residues. Per the germline V gene, CDR1 is SEHNR and CDR2 is FQNEAQ (reference sequence). The origin of this receptor is a female donor with multiple sclerosis, enrolled in a pregnancy study. The sample in question was peripheral blood, obtained in the third trimester of pregnancy. V and J are TRBV7-9 and TRBJ2-7, with 10 bases aligning to TRBD2. The CDR3 DNA reads as TGTGCCACCGGGACTAGCGCACCCCCCTACGAGCAGTACTTC. Its translation: CATGTSAPPYEQYF. Using reference TRBV7-9 and TRBJ2-7 for the parts outside the CDR3, the full variable domain is DTGVSQNPRHKITKRGQNVTFRCDPISEHNRLYWYRQTLGQGPEFLTYFQNEAQLEKSRLLSDRFSAERPKGSFSTLEIQRTEQGDSAMYLCATGTSAPPYEQYFGPGTRLTVT.